The 20 T cell receptor beta chains reported below all come from one sample, sequenced in a study of T cell responses to AZD1222 COVID-19 vaccine. TCRdb's table, derived via immunoSEQ multiplex PCR, lists solely in-frame clones and lacks some. The sample has approximately 200,000 clones; roughly nine tenths are singletons. The material was peripheral blood, obtained 28 days after the second AZD1222 dose. These receptors all come from an adult who received the AZD1222 COVID-19 vaccine.

This clone appeared once. CDR3: CASSIGQGKVYEQYF. The CDR3 region has the DNA TGTGCCAGCAGTATAGGACAGGGGAAGGTCTACGAGCAGTACTTC. The chain recombines TRBV27 with TRBJ2-7, with 9 bases lining up with TRBD1. CDR1 and CDR2 (germline): MNHEY, SMNVEV (reference sequence). The CDR3 extends over 15 amino acids. Trimming took 5 bases from V and 3 from J; bases not matched to a gene: 8.

This sequence joins TRBV19 and TRBJ2-2; 7 bases are shared with TRBD1. V lost 5 bases to trimming and J lost 5 bases; unmatched junction nucleotides: 14. The length of the CDR3 is 17 residues. In germline, CDR1 is LNHDA, CDR2 SQIVND (reference sequence). CDR3 DNA: TGTGCCAGTAGTGACTCCGGGACAGCTATCCCTACCGGGGAGCTGTTTTTT. Its translation is CASSDSGTAIPTGELFF.

The chain links TRBV19 to TRBJ2-6; tentative D call: TRBD1 (5 bases). Germline CDR1 LNHDA, CDR2 SQIVND (reference sequence). The CDR3 extends over 16 amino acids. The germline V and J ends were trimmed by 5 bases and 1 base, with 12 bases remaining between them. The CDR3 loop is CASSSGPRSGANVLTF. In DNA, the CDR3 is TGTGCCAGTAGTTCAGGGCCGAGGTCTGGGGCCAACGTCCTGACTTTC.

Only one count was recorded for this clone. The genes are TRBV28 and TRBJ2-2; 7 bases align to TRBD2. The CDR3 is 13 residues long. V shed 8 bases and J 4 bases; nucleotides not matched to a gene: 4. Germline CDR1 reads MDHEN; CDR2 reads SYDVKM. CDR3 loop: CASVRGGTGELFF. CDR3 nucleotides: TGTGCCAGCGTCCGCGGGGGCACCGGGGAGCTGTTTTTT.

The rearrangement links TRBV10-1 to TRBJ2-7, with D possibly matching TRBD1 (7 bases). Per germline, CDR1 WNHNN and CDR2 SYGVQD (reference sequence). Trimming cost V 11 bases and J 6 bases, with 26 bases left between them. This CDR3 has 15 amino acids. The CDR3 bases are TGCGCCTCACATTGGTGGGGCAGGGGGGCCGGCGAGCAGTACTTC. Translated: CASHWWGRGAGEQYF.

The chain has TRBV9 and TRBJ2-5, with 7 bases aligning to TRBD2. V lost 4 bases to trimming and J lost 5 bases; unmatched junction nucleotides: 8. CDR3 size: 14 residues. The germline CDR1 and CDR2 sequences are SGDLS and YYNGEE. CDR3 nucleotide sequence: TGTGCCAGCAGCCCCCAGACTAGCATTGAGACCCAGTACTTC. Residues: CASSPQTSIETQYF.

This chain links TRBV28 with TRBJ2-3; the match to TRBD2 covers 8 bases. This CDR3 region has 16 residues. The ends lost 5 bases at V and 6 bases at J; junction bases unmatched: 13. CDR1 MDHEN and CDR2 SYDVKM come from the germline V gene. Here the CDR3 DNA reads TGTGCCAGCAGTCTGCCCGGGACTTCGGGGGGGGATACGCAGTATTTT. Amino acid sequence: CASSLPGTSGGDTQYF.

This chain connects TRBV27 to TRBJ2-7; 7 bases match TRBD2. The germline CDR1 and CDR2 sequences are MNHEY and SMNVEV (reference sequence). The CDR3 is 17 amino acids. With V trimmed by 4 bases and J by 0 bases, 12 bases remained unmatched. The CDR3 spells CASSSLLASQGSYEQYF. CDR3 sequence (DNA): TGTGCCAGCAGTTCCCTACTAGCGTCTCAGGGCTCCTACGAGCAGTACTTC.

The V and J genes are TRBV7-9 and TRBJ2-1; 9 positions match TRBD1. Germline trimming cut 4 bases from V and 7 bases from J; bases unmatched to any gene: 5. The CDR3 has 14 residues. CDR1 is SEHNR, CDR2 FQNEAQ, per germline (reference sequence). The CDR3 spells CASSSTDRGNEQFF. The CDR3 bases are TGTGCCAGCAGCTCAACGGACAGGGGTAATGAGCAGTTCTTC.

The CDR3, as DNA: TGTGCCAGCAGCCCTCGGGCAGGGGGCGGGTACGAGCAGTACTTC. This sequence encodes CASSPRAGGGYEQYF. V and J are TRBV3-1 (or the pseudogene TRBV3-2) and TRBJ2-7; the match to TRBD1 covers 8 bases. Germline lookup yields CDR1 LGHDT and CDR2 YNNKEL (reference sequence). The V gene end was trimmed by 4 bases and the J gene end by 4 bases; junction bases not matched to a gene: 9. This CDR3 has 15 amino acids.

The V gene is TRBV2, the J gene TRBJ1-5, with D possibly TRBD1 on 5 matching bases. The CDR3 contains 13 residues. V lost 7 bases, J lost 4 bases, and 11 bases lay in between. Germline CDR1 SNHLY, CDR2 FYNNEI. For the CDR3, the DNA is TGTGCCAGCATGGGGACCGTTAATCAGCCCCAGCATTTT. It specifies CASMGTVNQPQHF.

This sequence joins TRBV7-9 and TRBJ1-5; the D is unclear. The germline V gene has CDR1 SEHNR and CDR2 FQNEAQ (reference sequence). V lost 7 bases, J lost 2 bases, and 9 bases lay in between. The CDR3 runs 13 residues. CDR3 coding DNA: TGTGCCAGCACCCCAGGAGGCAATCAGCCCCAGCATTTT. Its protein is CASTPGGNQPQHF. The full variable domain, in which reference TRBV7-9 and TRBJ1-5 provide the parts outside the CDR3, is DTGVSQNPRHKITKRGQNVTFRCDPISEHNRLYWYRQTLGQGPEFLTYFQNEAQLEKSRLLSDRFSAERPKGSFSTLEIQRTEQGDSAMYLCASTPGGNQPQHFGDGTRLSIL.

The chain has TRBV11-2 and TRBJ2-7; no clear D. Trimming pared 3 bases from V and 6 bases from J, leaving 6 bases between. The CDR3 runs to 11 residues. CDR1 is SGHAT, CDR2 FQNNGV, per germline. CDR3 in DNA: TGTGCCAGCAGCTTTTTAGGCGAGCAGTACTTC. As protein: CASSFLGEQYF.

The rearrangement uses TRBV4-3 and TRBJ1-3, with D uncertain. Trimming took 3 bases from V and 4 from J, leaving 10 bases between them. This CDR3 contains 14 residues. Germline values: CDR1 LGHNA, CDR2 YSLEER. CDR3 sequence: CASSQVISGNTIYF. DNA of the CDR3: TGCGCCAGCAGCCAGGTCATATCGGGAAACACCATATATTTT.

The chain couples TRBV6-6 to TRBJ2-7; 10 bases align to TRBD2. This CDR3 spans 16 amino acids. Per the germline V gene, CDR1 is MNHNY and CDR2 is SVGAGI (reference sequence). The V segment lost 7 bases and the J segment 0 bases; nucleotides outside the gene matches: 9. In nucleotides, the CDR3 is TGTGCCAGCATTGCCTCAGCGGGAGGGAGCTCCTACGAGCAGTACTTC. It specifies CASIASAGGSSYEQYF.

The V and J genes are TRBV12-3 or TRBV12-4 and TRBJ1-3; D call uncertain. The CDR3 has 13 residues. V lost 4 bases and J 4 bases, leaving 8 bases between the germline ends. Here the CDR3 DNA reads TGTGCCAGCAGTTCGATGGCAGGAAACACCATATATTTT. Its protein product is CASSSMAGNTIYF.

This CDR3 is CASSLNRLAGGDEQFF. The CDR3 DNA reads TGTGCCAGCAGCTTAAATCGGCTTGCGGGAGGCGATGAGCAGTTCTTC. This sequence joins TRBV7-9 and TRBJ2-1; TRBD2 agrees at 8 bases. The CDR3 consists of 16 residues. Germline CDR1 reads SEHNR; CDR2 reads FQNEAQ (reference sequence). Germline trimming cut 2 bases from V and 8 bases from J; bases unmatched to any gene: 11.

J is TRBJ2-7 and V is TRBV18, with 7 nucleotides matching TRBD1. This CDR3 region has 15 residues. Germline CDR1 KGHSH, CDR2 LQKENI. V dropped 6 bases and J dropped 0; count of bases not matched to a gene: 8. The CDR3 loop reads CASSPLRDSSYEQYF. DNA for the CDR3: TGTGCCAGCTCGCCTCTCCGGGACAGCTCCTACGAGCAGTACTTC.

This clone has more than one count but fewer than ten. V usage is TRBV19 and J usage is TRBJ1-1; D is undetermined. CDR1 is LNHDA, CDR2 SQIVND, per germline (reference sequence). Trimming pared 3 bases from V and 2 bases from J, leaving 10 bases between. The CDR3 runs to 14 residues. The CDR3 is CASSIGRGNTEAFF. The CDR3 DNA reads as TGTGCCAGTAGTATCGGTAGAGGAAACACTGAAGCTTTCTTT.

This chain connects TRBV10-1 to TRBJ1-6; tentative D call: TRBD1 (6 bases). This CDR3 contains 13 residues. Germline CDR1 is WNHNN and CDR2 is SYGVQD (reference sequence). Trimming cost V 3 bases and J 8 bases, with 8 bases left between them. CDR3 in amino acids: CASSERTDSPLHF. Here the CDR3 DNA reads TGCGCCAGCAGTGAACGGACAGATTCACCCCTCCACTTT.